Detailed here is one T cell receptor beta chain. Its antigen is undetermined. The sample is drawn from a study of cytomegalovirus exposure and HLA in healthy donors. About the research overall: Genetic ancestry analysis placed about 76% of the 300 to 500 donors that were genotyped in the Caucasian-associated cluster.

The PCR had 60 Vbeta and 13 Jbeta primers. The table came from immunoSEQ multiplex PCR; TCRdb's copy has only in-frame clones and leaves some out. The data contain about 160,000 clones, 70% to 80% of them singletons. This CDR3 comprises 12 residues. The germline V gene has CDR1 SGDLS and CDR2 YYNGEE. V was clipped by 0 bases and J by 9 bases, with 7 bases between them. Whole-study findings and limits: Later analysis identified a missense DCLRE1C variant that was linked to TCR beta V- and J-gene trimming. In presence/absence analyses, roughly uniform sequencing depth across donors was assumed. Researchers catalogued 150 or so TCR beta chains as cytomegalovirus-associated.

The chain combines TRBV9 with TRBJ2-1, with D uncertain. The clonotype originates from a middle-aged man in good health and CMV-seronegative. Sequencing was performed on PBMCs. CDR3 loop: CASSVGGAEQFF. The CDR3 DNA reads TGTGCCAGCAGCGTAGGAGGAGCTGAGCAGTTCTTC. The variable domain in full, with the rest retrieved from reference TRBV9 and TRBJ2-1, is DSGVTQTPKHLITATGQRVTLRCSPRSGDLSVYWYQQSLDQGLQFLIQYYNGEERAKGNILERFSAQQFPDLHSELNLSSLELGDSALYFCASSVGGAEQFFGPGTRLTVL.